This T cell receptor beta chain was retrieved from a study of shared clonotypes between healthy human individuals. Points from the study as a whole: The donor pool, a small one, limited the genetic and exposure-history diversity represented. Naive subsets generally exceeded memory subsets in estimated richness.

Worth noting for this clone: The antigen remains undetermined.

Original methodology: With immunoSEQ giving junction-only sequences and no quality scores, filtering differed. The table came from immunoSEQ multiplex PCR; TCRdb's copy has only in-frame clones and leaves some out. V, J and clone size were drawn from that table, and D and trimming were deduced from the DNA. The sample holds roughly 2.6 million clones, roughly 92% seen once. Donors were healthy HIV-negative adults without recent acute infections or vaccinations. Germline assignment: CDR1 SNHLY and CDR2 FYNNEI. This CDR3 is built from 14 residues. V dropped 4 bases and J dropped 3 bases, with 12 bases sitting between them.

The V call is TRBV2, the J call TRBJ1-1, with D maybe TRBD1 (5 bases). The source of this sequence is a man aged 18 to 30 in good health. Sequenced sample: naive CD4+ T cells sorted from blood. Subset in this sample: CD45RA+ positively selected. CDR3 bases: TGTGCCAGCAGTGGGGACGGAGGGTACACTGAAGCTTTCTTT. Its translation: CASSGDGGYTEAFF.